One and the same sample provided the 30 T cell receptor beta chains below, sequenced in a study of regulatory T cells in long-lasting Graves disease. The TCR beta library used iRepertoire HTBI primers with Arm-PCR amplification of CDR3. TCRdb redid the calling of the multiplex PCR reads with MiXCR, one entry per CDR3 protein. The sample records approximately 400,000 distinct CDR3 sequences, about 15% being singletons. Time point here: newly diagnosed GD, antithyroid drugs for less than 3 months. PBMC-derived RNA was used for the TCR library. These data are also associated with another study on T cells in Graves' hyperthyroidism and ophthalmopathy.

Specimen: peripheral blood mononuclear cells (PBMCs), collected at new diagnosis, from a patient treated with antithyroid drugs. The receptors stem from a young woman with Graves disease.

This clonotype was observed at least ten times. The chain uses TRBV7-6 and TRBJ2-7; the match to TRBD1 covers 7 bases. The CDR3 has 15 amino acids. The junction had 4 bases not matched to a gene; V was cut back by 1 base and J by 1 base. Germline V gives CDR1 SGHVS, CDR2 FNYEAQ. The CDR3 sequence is CASSLGTGLSYEQYF. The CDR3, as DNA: TGTGCCAGCAGCTTAGGGACAGGCCTTTCCTACGAGCAGTACTTC.

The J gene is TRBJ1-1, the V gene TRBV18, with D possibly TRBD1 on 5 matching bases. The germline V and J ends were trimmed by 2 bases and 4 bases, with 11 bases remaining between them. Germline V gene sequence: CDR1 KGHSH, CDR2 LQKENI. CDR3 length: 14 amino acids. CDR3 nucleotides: TGTGCCAGCTCACCAGAGGGACCGTTCACTGAAGCTTTCTTT. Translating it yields CASSPEGPFTEAFF.

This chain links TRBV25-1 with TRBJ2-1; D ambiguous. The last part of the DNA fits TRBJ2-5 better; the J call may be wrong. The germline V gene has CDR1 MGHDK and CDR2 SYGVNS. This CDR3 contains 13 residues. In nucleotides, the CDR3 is TGTGCCAGCAGTGAGGTTCTAGTTAAGACCCAGTACTTC. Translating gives CASSEVLVKTQYF.

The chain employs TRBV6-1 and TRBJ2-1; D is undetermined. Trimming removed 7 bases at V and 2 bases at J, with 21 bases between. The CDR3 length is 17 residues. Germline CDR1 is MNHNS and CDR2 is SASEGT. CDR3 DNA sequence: TGTGCCAGCATGCGACGCCTTCCGATGAGCCCCTACAATGAGCAGTTCTTC. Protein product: CASMRRLPMSPYNEQFF.

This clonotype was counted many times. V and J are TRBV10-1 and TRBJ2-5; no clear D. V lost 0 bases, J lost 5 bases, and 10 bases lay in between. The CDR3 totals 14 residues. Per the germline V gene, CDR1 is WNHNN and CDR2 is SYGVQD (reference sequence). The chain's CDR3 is CASSESVALETQYF. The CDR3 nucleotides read TGCGCCAGCAGTGAGTCGGTGGCTTTGGAGACCCAGTACTTC.

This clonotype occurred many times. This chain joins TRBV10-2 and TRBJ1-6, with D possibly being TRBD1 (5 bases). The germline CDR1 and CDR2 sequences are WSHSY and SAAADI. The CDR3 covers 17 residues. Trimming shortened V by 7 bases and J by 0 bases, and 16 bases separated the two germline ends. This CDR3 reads CASKYDSSGSYNSPLHF. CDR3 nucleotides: TGCGCCAGCAAGTACGACAGCTCCGGCTCCTATAATTCACCCCTCCACTTT.

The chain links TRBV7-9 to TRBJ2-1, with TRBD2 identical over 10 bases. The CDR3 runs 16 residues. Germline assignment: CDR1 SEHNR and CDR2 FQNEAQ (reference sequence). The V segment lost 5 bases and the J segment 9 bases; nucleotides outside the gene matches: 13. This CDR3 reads CASSPPPSGSKVEQFF. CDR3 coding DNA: TGTGCCAGCAGCCCCCCCCCTAGCGGGAGTAAGGTTGAGCAGTTCTTC. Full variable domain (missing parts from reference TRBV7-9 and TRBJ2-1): DTGVSQNPRHKITKRGQNVTFRCDPISEHNRLYWYRQTLGQGPEFLTYFQNEAQLEKSRLLSDRFSAERPKGSFSTLEIQRTEQGDSAMYLCASSPPPSGSKVEQFFGPGTRLTVL.

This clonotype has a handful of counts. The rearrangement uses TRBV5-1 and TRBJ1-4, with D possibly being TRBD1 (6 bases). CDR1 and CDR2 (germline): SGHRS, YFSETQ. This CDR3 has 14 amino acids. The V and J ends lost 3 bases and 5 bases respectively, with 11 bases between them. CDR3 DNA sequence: TGCGCCAGCAGCTCCGGGACATCGAATGAAAAACTGTTTTTT. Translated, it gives CASSSGTSNEKLFF.

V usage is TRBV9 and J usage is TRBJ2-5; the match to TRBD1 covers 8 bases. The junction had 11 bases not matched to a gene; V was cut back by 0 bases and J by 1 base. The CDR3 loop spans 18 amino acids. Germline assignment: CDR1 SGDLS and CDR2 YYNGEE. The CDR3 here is CASSVGWRTGMVQETQYF. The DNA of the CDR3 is TGTGCCAGCAGCGTAGGATGGCGGACAGGGATGGTCCAAGAGACCCAGTACTTC.

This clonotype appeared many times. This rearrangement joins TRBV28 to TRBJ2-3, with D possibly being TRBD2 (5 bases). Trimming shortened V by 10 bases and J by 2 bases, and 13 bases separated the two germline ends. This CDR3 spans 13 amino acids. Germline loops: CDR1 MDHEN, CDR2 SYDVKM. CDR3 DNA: TGTGCCACTCGGGGTCGGTCCACAGATACGCAGTATTTT. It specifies CATRGRSTDTQYF.

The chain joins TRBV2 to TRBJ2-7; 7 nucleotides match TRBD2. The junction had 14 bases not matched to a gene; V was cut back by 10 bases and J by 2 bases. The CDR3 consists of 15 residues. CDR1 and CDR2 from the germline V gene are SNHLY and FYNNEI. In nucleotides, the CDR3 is TGTGCCACTACAGGAGGGCTAGCGGCTACCTACGAGCAGTACTTC. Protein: CATTGGLAATYEQYF.

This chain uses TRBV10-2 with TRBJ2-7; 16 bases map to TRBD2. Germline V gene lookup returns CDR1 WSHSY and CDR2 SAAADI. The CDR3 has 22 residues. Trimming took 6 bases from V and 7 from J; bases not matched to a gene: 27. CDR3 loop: CASSPKTPGLAGGTYLAREQYF. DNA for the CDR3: TGCGCCAGCAGCCCCAAGACCCCGGGACTAGCGGGAGGGACCTACCTCGCTAGAGAGCAGTACTTC.

The CDR3 bases are TGTGCCACCAGCAGAGATTCGGACAGTTTCAATCAGCCCCAGCATTTT. Encoded protein: CATSRDSDSFNQPQHF. The chain couples TRBV15 to TRBJ1-5; TRBD1 is a possible D gene (6 bases). The CDR3 extends over 16 amino acids. V was shortened by 0 bases and J by 3 bases, with 12 bases between the two germline ends. The germline CDR1 and CDR2 sequences are LNHNV and YYDKDF (reference sequence). The full variable domain, in which reference TRBV15 and TRBJ1-5 provide the parts outside the CDR3, is DAMVIQNPRYQVTQFGKPVTLSCSQTLNHNVMYWYQQKSSQAPKLLFHYYDKDFNNEADTPDNFQSRRPNTSFCFLDIRSPGLGDTAMYLCATSRDSDSFNQPQHFGDGTRLSIL.

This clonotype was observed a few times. CDR3 region: CASSPRGRGTLVQPQHF. The CDR3 DNA reads TGTGCCAGCAGCCCCCGGGGGAGAGGGACTCTGGTACAGCCCCAGCATTTT. This chain links TRBV12-3 or TRBV12-4 with TRBJ1-5; tentatively, D is TRBD1 (5 bases). The CDR3 consists of 17 residues. Trimming removed 6 bases from V and 7 bases from J, with 25 bases in between.

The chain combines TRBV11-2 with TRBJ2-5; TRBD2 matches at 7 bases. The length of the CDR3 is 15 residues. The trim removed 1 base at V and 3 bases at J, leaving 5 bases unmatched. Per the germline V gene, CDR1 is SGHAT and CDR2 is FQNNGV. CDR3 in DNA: TGTGCCAGCAGCTTAGCTAGCGCGGGGGAAGAGACCCAGTACTTC. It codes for CASSLASAGEETQYF.

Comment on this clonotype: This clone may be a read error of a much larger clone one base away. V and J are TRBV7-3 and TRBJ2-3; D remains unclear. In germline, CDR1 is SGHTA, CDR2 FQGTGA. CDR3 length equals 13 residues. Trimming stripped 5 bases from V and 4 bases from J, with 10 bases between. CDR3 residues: CASSLQQPDTQYF. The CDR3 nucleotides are TGTGCCAGCAGCCTTCAACAGCCAGATACGCAGTATTTT.

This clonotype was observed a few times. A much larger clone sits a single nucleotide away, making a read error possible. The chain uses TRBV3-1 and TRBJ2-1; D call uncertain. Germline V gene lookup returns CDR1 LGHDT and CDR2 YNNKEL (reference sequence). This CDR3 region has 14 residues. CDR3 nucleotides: TGTGCCAGCAGCCATTTGGGCAGCTACAATGAGCGGTTCTTC. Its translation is CASSHLGSYNERFF.

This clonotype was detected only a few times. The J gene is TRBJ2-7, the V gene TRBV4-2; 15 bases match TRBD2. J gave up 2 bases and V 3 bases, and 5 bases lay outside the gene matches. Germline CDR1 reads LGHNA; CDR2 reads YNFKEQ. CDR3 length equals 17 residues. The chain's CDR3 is CASSQGLAGGPTYEQYF. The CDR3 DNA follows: TGTGCCAGCAGCCAGGGACTAGCGGGAGGACCCACCTACGAGCAGTACTTC.

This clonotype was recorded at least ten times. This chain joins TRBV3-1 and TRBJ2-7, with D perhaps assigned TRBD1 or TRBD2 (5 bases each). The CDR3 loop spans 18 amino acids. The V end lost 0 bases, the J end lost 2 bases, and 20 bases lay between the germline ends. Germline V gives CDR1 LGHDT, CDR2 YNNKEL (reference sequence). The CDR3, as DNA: TGTGCCAGCAGCCAAGAGGTTTCGGGGACCTTAGACGCCTACGAGCAGTACTTC. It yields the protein CASSQEVSGTLDAYEQYF.

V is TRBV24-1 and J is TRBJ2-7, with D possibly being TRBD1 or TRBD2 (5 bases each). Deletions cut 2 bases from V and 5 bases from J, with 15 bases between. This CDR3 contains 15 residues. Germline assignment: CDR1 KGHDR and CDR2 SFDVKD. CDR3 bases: TGTGCCACCAGTGATTCAACGCAGAGGGGAAACGAGCAGTACTTC. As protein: CATSDSTQRGNEQYF.

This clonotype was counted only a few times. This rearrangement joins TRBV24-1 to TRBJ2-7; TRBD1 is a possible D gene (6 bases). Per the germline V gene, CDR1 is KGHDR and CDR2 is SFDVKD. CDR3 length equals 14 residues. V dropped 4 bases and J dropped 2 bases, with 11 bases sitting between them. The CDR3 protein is CATSDHRATYEQYF. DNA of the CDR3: TGTGCCACCAGTGACCACAGGGCTACCTACGAGCAGTACTTC.

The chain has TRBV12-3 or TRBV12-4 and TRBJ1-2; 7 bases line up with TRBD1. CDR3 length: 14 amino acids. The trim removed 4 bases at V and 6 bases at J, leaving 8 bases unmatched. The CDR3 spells CASSSSYRGDGYTF. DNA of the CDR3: TGTGCCAGCAGTTCCAGTTACAGGGGCGATGGCTACACCTTC.

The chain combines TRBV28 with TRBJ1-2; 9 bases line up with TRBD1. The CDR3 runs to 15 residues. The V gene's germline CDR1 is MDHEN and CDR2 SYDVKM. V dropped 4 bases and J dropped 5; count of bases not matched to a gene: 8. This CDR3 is CASSSGTGSLYGYTF. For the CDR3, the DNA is TGTGCCAGCAGTTCCGGGACAGGGAGTTTATATGGCTACACCTTC.

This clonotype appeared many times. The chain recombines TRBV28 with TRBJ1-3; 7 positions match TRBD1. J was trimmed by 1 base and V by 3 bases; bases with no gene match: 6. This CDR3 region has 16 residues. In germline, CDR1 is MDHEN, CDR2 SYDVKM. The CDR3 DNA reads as TGTGCCAGCAGTTTCCACAGGGGATCTTCTGGAAACACCATATATTTT. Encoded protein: CASSFHRGSSGNTIYF.

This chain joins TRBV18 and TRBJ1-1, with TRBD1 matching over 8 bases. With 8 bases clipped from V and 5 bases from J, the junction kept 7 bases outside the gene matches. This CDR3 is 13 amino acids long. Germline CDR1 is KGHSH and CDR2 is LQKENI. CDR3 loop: CASTTGGGTEAFF. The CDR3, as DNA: TGTGCCAGCACTACAGGGGGAGGGACTGAAGCTTTCTTT.

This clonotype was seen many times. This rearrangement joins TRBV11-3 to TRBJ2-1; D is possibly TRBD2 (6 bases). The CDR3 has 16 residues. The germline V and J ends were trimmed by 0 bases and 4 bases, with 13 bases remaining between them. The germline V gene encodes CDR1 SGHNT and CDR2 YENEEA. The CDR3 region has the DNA TGTGCCAGCAGCTTAGATGAGCTAGCGACATACAATGAGCAGTTCTTC. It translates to CASSLDELATYNEQFF. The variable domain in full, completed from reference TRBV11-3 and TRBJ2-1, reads EAGVVQSPRYKIIEKKQPVAFWCNPISGHNTLYWYLQNLGQGPELLIRYENEEAVDDSQLPKDRFSAERLKGVDSTLKIQPAELGDSAVYLCASSLDELATYNEQFFGPGTRLTVL.

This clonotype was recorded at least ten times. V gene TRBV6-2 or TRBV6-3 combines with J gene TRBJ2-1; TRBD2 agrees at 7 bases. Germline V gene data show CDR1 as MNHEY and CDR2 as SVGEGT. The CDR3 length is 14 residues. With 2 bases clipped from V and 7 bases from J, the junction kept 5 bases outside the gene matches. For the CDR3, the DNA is TGTGCCAGCAGTTACAGGCGGGAGAGGAATGAGCAGTTCTTC. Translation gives CASSYRRERNEQFF.

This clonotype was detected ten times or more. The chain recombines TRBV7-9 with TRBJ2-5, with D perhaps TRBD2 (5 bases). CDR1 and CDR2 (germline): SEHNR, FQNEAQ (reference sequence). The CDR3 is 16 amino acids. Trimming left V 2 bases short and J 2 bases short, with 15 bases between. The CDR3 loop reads CASSLYEGWSQETQYF. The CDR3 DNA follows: TGTGCCAGCAGCTTATACGAGGGATGGTCTCAAGAGACCCAGTACTTC.

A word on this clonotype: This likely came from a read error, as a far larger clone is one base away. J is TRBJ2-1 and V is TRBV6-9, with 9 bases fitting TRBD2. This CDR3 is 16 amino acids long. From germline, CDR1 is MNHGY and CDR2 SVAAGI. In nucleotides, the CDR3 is TGTGCCAGTAGTCCCGCCGGGACTAGCTCCTACAATGAGCAGCTCTTC. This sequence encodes CASSPAGTSSYNEQLF.

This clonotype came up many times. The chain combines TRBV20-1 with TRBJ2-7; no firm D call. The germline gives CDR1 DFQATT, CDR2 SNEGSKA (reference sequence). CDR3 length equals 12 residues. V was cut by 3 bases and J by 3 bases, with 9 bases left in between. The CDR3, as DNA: TGCAGTGCTAGCGGACCGAACTACGAGCAGTACTTC. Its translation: CSASGPNYEQYF.